Listed below are T cell receptor beta chains from one sample, sequenced in a study of blood T cell repertoires in COVID-19. Libraries were prepared by immunoSEQ multiplex PCR; TCRdb keeps only in-frame clonotypes and omits some of them. Here the sample spans about 240,000 clones, approximately 83% being singletons. Specimen: PBMCs or T cells enriched from blood (not recorded which). All receptors derive from a woman between 40 and 55 years old with acute COVID-19. CDR3s include the opening cysteine and the closing phenylalanine or tryptophan. The D gene is left open where the match is weak. Size tells how often a clone was seen (once, few, many) or the class of an expanded clone, and some rows leave it out.

clone size	V gene	J gene	D gene	CDR3 protein	CDR3 DNA
-	TRBV7-3	TRBJ2-1	-	CASSWTGSNEQFF	TGTGCCAGCAGTTGGACTGGATCCAATGAGCAGTTCTTC
-	TRBV25-1	TRBJ2-7	-	CAGRDGSSYEQYF	TGTGCCGGGCGGGACGGGAGCTCCTACGAGCAGTACTTC
-	TRBV6-5	TRBJ2-1	-	CASSYVQGSYNEQFF	TGTGCCAGCAGTTACGTACAGGGCTCCTACAATGAGCAGTTCTTC
once	TRBV6-5	TRBJ1-3	-	CASTSTGNTIYF	TGTGCCAGCACTAGTACTGGAAACACCATATATTTT
-	TRBV19	TRBJ2-7	TRBD2	CASSIQAGAAYEQYF	TGTGCCAGTAGTATACAAGCGGGGGCCGCCTACGAGCAGTACTTC
once	TRBV7-9	TRBJ2-1	-	CASSRAGGRRGYNEQFF	TGTGCCAGCAGCCGCGCCGGGGGTAGAAGAGGATACAATGAGCAGTTCTTC
-	TRBV27	TRBJ2-7	TRBD2	CASSKGGGSYEQYF	TGTGCCAGCAGCAAGGGCGGGGGGTCCTACGAGCAGTACTTC
-	TRBV14	TRBJ1-1	-	CASSQGQGAGTEAFF	TGTGCCAGCAGCCAAGGTCAAGGGGCTGGGACTGAAGCTTTCTTT
-	TRBV7-8	TRBJ2-7	-	CASSRGYVGEQYF	TGTGCCAGCAGCCGAGGGTATGTCGGGGAGCAGTACTTC
-	TRBV9	TRBJ2-2	TRBD2	CASSASGSFAGELFF	TGTGCCAGCAGCGCTAGCGGGAGTTTTGCCGGGGAGCTGTTTTTT
-	TRBV19	TRBJ2-1	-	CASSMEQGTNKYNEQFF	TGTGCCAGTAGTATGGAACAGGGAACAAACAAATACAATGAGCAGTTCTTC
-	TRBV6-4	TRBJ2-1	-	CASSAGSDEQFF	TGTGCCAGCAGCGCCGGGAGTGATGAGCAGTTCTTC
-	TRBV12-3/TRBV12-4	TRBJ1-3	-	CASSLGNTIYF	TGTGCCAGCAGTCTCGGAAACACCATATATTTT
-	TRBV6-5	TRBJ2-7	TRBD1	CASSYSPGQDDYEQYF	TGTGCCAGCAGTTATTCTCCGGGACAGGATGACTACGAGCAGTACTTC
few	TRBV9	TRBJ2-2	TRBD2	CASSVVAGGSTGELFF	TGTGCCAGCAGCGTAGTAGCGGGAGGGAGTACCGGGGAGCTGTTTTTT
-	TRBV25-1	TRBJ1-1	TRBD1	CASSSGQGATEAFF	TGTGCCAGCAGTTCCGGACAGGGCGCCACTGAAGCTTTCTTT
-	TRBV6-5	TRBJ2-5	TRBD1	CASSLRDRTQETQYF	TGTGCCAGCAGTCTCCGGGACAGAACTCAAGAGACCCAGTACTTC
-	TRBV7-9	TRBJ1-1	-	CASSFGGPSTEAFF	TGTGCCAGCAGCTTCGGGGGGCCGAGCACTGAAGCTTTCTTT
-	TRBV5-4	TRBJ2-2	-	CASSLVSTDTGELFF	TGTGCCAGCAGCTTGGTGTCTACCGACACCGGGGAGCTGTTTTTT
-	TRBV5-5	TRBJ1-6	TRBD1	CASSIRQGNSPLHF	TGTGCCAGCAGCATACGACAGGGAAATTCACCCCTCCACTTT
-	TRBV6-1	TRBJ1-6	TRBD1	CASSELDRDYSPLHF	TGTGCCAGCAGTGAACTTGACAGGGACTATTCACCCCTCCACTTT
-	TRBV7-8	TRBJ2-1	TRBD2	CASSLVGGEQFF	TGTGCCAGCAGCTTAGTGGGGGGGGAGCAGTTCTTC
few	TRBV11-3	TRBJ2-2	-	CASSLGGSTGELFF	TGTGCCAGCAGCTTAGGTGGGAGCACCGGGGAGCTGTTTTTT
-	TRBV18	TRBJ1-1	TRBD1	CASSRGQGMENTEAFF	TGTGCCAGCTCGCGTGGACAGGGAATGGAGAACACTGAAGCTTTCTTT
-	TRBV18	TRBJ2-2	-	CASSLQGGSYPGELFF	TGTGCCAGCTCACTACAGGGCGGGTCGTATCCCGGGGAGCTGTTTTTT
few	TRBV11-2	TRBJ2-1	TRBD1	CASSSRLGQGGNEQFF	TGTGCCAGCAGCTCGAGGCTGGGACAGGGGGGCAATGAGCAGTTCTTC
-	TRBV27	TRBJ1-2	-	CASSLGTPQFYGYTF	TGTGCCAGCAGTCTTGGGACACCCCAGTTCTATGGCTACACCTTC
-	TRBV5-1	TRBJ1-3	TRBD1	CASKDRSNSGNTIYF	TGCGCCAGCAAGGACAGGTCGAATTCGGGAAACACCATATATTTT
-	TRBV4-1	TRBJ2-7	-	CASSQGGVRGGADEQYF	TGCGCCAGCAGCCAAGGGGGAGTTAGGGGCGGGGCGGACGAGCAGTACTTC
-	TRBV29-1	TRBJ2-1	TRBD2	CSVSSGRRYNEQFF	TGCAGCGTTTCGAGCGGGAGAAGGTACAATGAGCAGTTCTTC
-	TRBV5-4	TRBJ2-5	TRBD2	CASSLIAGGGQETQYF	TGTGCCAGCAGCTTAATTGCGGGAGGGGGCCAAGAGACCCAGTACTTC
-	TRBV5-1	TRBJ2-1	-	CASSLPTAFIQFF	TGCGCCAGCAGCTTACCCACAGCCTTCATTCAGTTCTTC
-	TRBV10-3	TRBJ2-7	-	CAISELDEQYF	TGTGCCATCAGTGAGTTAGACGAGCAGTACTTC
-	TRBV9	TRBJ2-3	TRBD2	CASSVTSGVTDTQYF	TGTGCCAGCAGCGTAACTAGCGGAGTCACAGATACGCAGTATTTT
-	TRBV7-9	TRBJ1-1	TRBD1	CASSTTGDGTEAFF	TGTGCCAGCAGCACGACAGGGGATGGTACTGAAGCTTTCTTT
-	TRBV2	TRBJ2-5	TRBD2	CASSAEREGSGETQYF	TGTGCCAGCAGTGCCGAGCGGGAGGGCTCCGGGGAGACCCAGTACTTC
-	TRBV28	TRBJ1-6	-	CASTGENSPLHF	TGTGCCAGCACCGGGGAAAATTCACCCCTCCACTTT
-	TRBV29-1	TRBJ1-2	TRBD1	CSVERTGSYTF	TGCAGCGTTGAAAGGACAGGGAGCTACACCTTC
-	TRBV25-1	TRBJ2-7	-	CASSQQGNPSGSSYEQYF	TGTGCCAGCAGCCAACAGGGGAACCCGAGCGGGAGTTCCTACGAGCAGTACTTC
once	TRBV20-1	TRBJ1-4	-	CSASARGSEKLFF	TGCAGTGCTAGTGCTCGGGGTAGCGAAAAACTGTTTTTT
-	TRBV19	TRBJ1-2	TRBD1	CASSAEGAGYGYTF	TGTGCCAGTAGTGCGGAGGGGGCGGGCTATGGCTACACCTTC
few	TRBV19	TRBJ2-1	-	CASSIWLNEQFF	TGTGCCAGTAGTATATGGCTGAATGAGCAGTTCTTC